This T cell receptor (beta chain) comes out of a study of shared clonotypes between healthy human individuals. Per germline, CDR1 MNHEY and CDR2 SMNVEV (reference sequence). Trimming left V 4 bases short and J 8 bases short, with 11 bases between. The CDR3 spans 13 residues. This table comes from immunoSEQ multiplex PCR, and its TCRdb copy is limited to in-frame clones, with some not included. The table shows some 2,400,000 clones, with roughly 95% occurring only once. The sequenced sample was naive CD4+ T cells sorted from blood. Subset reported: CD45RA+ positively selected. The rearrangement uses TRBV27 and TRBJ1-4; D uncertain. The clonotype comes from a young man in good health. The CDR3 sequence: CASSSIPGEKLFF. The CDR3 DNA reads as TGTGCCAGCAGTTCCATTCCTGGGGAAAAACTGTTTTTT.